Listed below are T cell receptor beta chains from one sample, sequenced in a study of CD8 T cells in Susac syndrome. TCRdb passed the immunoSEQ multiplex PCR reads through MiXCR, listing each CDR3 protein once. The table includes around 180,000 distinct CDR3 sequences, approximately 94% detected once. The sequenced sample consisted of CD4+ T cells from PBMCs. Receptors were obtained from a human donor with Susac syndrome. CDR3s include the opening cysteine and the closing phenylalanine or tryptophan.

TRBJ1-1,TRBV29-1,CSVDYDTNTEAFF
TRBJ1-6,TRBV6-2/TRBV6-3,CASVRGQGSSPLHF
TRBJ1-1,TRBV29-1,CSAAVAGAGTAFF
TRBJ2-5,TRBV20-1,CSAGTTTGGQETQYF
TRBJ1-6,TRBV3-1,CASSQDLGQGMKSPLHF
TRBJ1-5,TRBV11-2,CASSLDPGTNQPQHF
TRBJ1-5,TRBV12-3/TRBV12-4,CASSSSGQGGQPQHF
TRBJ1-6,TRBV5-1,CASSWGGRVESPLHF
TRBJ1-5,TRBV29-1,CSVGNKPNQPQHF
TRBJ2-5,TRBV6-2/TRBV6-3,CASSPTSGGAETQYF
TRBJ2-3,TRBV7-2,CASSWDRGADTQYF
TRBJ1-1,TRBV30,CAWSVPGSNTEAFF
TRBJ1-2,TRBV5-4,CASSPEGGYGYTF
TRBJ2-7,TRBV12-3/TRBV12-4,CASRGTAGSYEQYF
TRBJ1-2,TRBV4-3,CASSQDTGTAINGYTF
TRBJ1-6,TRBV5-1,CASSTRGGGSPLHF
TRBJ1-5,TRBV20-1,CSAPNRDRVNQPQHF
TRBJ1-2,TRBV20-1,CSARLAHGYTF
TRBJ2-3,TRBV5-4,CASSLPGLAETDTQYF
TRBJ2-1,TRBV20-1,CSALAGRNEQFF
TRBJ2-1,TRBV7-8,CASRKEGTGLNEQFF
TRBJ1-2,TRBV20-1,CSAPGQGAVGYGYTF
TRBJ2-6,TRBV5-1,CASSGDGANVLTF
TRBJ2-1,TRBV6-4,CASSDTTGRRFF
TRBJ2-5,TRBV27,CASSLSRQETQYF
TRBJ1-1,TRBV3-1,CASSQVGTGRAFF
TRBJ2-3,TRBV15,CATSRDGRQTDTQYF
TRBJ2-1,TRBV4-3,CASSKSGTYNEQFF
TRBJ2-4,TRBV4-1,CASSPQGTGGGVAKNIQYF
TRBJ2-5,TRBV29-1,CSVHRSGETQYF
TRBJ1-1,TRBV20-1,CSAMVAQGFNTEAFF
TRBJ1-2,TRBV6-6,CASRAKDYGYTF
TRBJ2-1,TRBV5-1,CASGGHSYNEQFF
TRBJ1-2,TRBV6-5,CASGATRMGGYTF
TRBJ2-7,TRBV30,CAWSPLRGEQYF
TRBJ1-2,TRBV6-4,CASSTLYTF
TRBJ1-2,TRBV6-5,CASSLDRDYGYTF
TRBJ1-1,TRBV5-1,CASSLVATGFNTEAFF
TRBJ2-3,TRBV11-2,CASSPWGGNTDTQYF
TRBJ2-2,TRBV7-3,CASSRLAGNTGELFF
TRBJ2-3,TRBV29-1,CSARGSVLTDTQYF
TRBJ2-3,TRBV29-1,CSVDGRGGTDTQYF
TRBJ2-5,TRBV6-5,CASSYSDPVGTQYF
TRBJ1-2,TRBV10-2,CASSDMGGRRGYTF
TRBJ1-5,TRBV27,CASNGQGGQPQHF
TRBJ2-3,TRBV7-9,CASSLGDRTDTQYF
TRBJ2-7,TRBV6-6,CASSYSVEQYF
TRBJ1-2,TRBV9,CASSEDSLSNYGYTF
TRBJ2-1,TRBV4-2,CASSQDPSRGEFF
TRBJ2-1,TRBV27,CASSSISARASYNEQFF
TRBJ1-2,TRBV12-3/TRBV12-4,CASSPREVGGYTF
TRBJ1-1,TRBV24-1,CATSDLDTEAFF
TRBJ1-1,TRBV20-1,CSAISGTEAFF
TRBJ2-7,TRBV29-1,CSVGGGGGAAYEQYF
TRBJ1-4,TRBV23-1,CASSQPPGGEKLFF
TRBJ2-1,TRBV6-1,CASRTLAGDPYNEQFF
TRBJ2-5,TRBV3-1,CASSQLRQLAGIETQYF
TRBJ1-5,TRBV12-3/TRBV12-4,CASSFGGVGQPQHF
TRBJ1-5,TRBV5-1,CASSFTGPNQPQHF